The sequence of this T cell receptor (beta chain) was determined in a study of blood T cell repertoires in COVID-19. The CDR3 consists of 18 residues. Between the trimmed V and J ends, which lost 1 base and 8 bases, there was a span of 26 bases. Germline V gene sequence: CDR1 LNHDA, CDR2 SQIVND (reference sequence). Profiled with immunoSEQ multiplex PCR; TCRdb holds only in-frame clones, not every one. The repertoire includes 210,000 or so clones, 84% of them detected once, and around 1.8% sits in the top ten. Recovered status applied to Cohort 3 donors who had two consecutive negative PCRs. It also applied to those with clearance or with symptom resolution.

Material: PBMCs or T cells enriched from blood (not recorded which). This sequence was found in a man in his sixties who had recovered from COVID-19. The chain couples TRBV19 to TRBJ1-2, with D uncertain. CDR3 in amino acids: CASSIGAEGRTRGRGYTF. The CDR3 DNA is TGTGCCAGTAGTATAGGGGCCGAGGGCCGTACACGAGGCAGAGGCTACACCTTC. The full variable domain, with the rest looked up from reference TRBV19 and TRBJ1-2, is DGGITQSPKYLFRKEGQNVTLSCEQNLNHDAMYWYRQDPGQGLRLIYYSQIVNDFQKGDIAEGYSVSREKKESFPLTVTSAQKNPTAFYLCASSIGAEGRTRGRGYTFGSGTRLTVV.